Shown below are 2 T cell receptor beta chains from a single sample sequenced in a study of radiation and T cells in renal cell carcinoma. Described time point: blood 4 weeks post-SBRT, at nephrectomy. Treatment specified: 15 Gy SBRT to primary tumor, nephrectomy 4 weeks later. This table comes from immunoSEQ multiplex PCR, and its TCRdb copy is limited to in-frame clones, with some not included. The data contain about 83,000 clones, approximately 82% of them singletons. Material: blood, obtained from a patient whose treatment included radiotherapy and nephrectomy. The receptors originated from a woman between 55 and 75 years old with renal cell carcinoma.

The CDR3 DNA reads as TGTGCCAGCAGCTCGGGGGGTCTTCGCTCTGGAAACACCATATATTTT. It yields the protein CASSSGGLRSGNTIYF. The chain joins TRBV7-3 to TRBJ1-3; maybe TRBD1 (5 bases). Trimming removed 4 bases from V and 0 bases from J, with 13 bases in between. Germline CDR1 reads SGHTA; CDR2 reads FQGTGA. CDR3 length equals 16 residues.

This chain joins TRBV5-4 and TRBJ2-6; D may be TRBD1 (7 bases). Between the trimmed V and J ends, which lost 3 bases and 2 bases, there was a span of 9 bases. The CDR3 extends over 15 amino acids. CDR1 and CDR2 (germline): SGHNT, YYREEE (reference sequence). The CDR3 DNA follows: TGTGCCAGCAGCTCAGGGGGGCCTGGGGCCAACGTCCTGACTTTC. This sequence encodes CASSSGGPGANVLTF.